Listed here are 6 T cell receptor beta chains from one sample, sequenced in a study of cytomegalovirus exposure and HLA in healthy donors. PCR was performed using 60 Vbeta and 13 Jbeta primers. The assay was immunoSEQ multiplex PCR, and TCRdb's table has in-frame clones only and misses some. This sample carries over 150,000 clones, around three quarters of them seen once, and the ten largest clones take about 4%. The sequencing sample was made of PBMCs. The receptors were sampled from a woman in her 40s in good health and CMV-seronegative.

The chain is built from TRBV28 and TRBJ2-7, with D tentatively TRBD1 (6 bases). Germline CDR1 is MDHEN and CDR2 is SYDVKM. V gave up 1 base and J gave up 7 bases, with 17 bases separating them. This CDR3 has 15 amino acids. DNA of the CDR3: TGTGCCAGCAGTTTATCGAGTGTGGGGGCTGGAGAGCAGTACTTC. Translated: CASSLSSVGAGEQYF.

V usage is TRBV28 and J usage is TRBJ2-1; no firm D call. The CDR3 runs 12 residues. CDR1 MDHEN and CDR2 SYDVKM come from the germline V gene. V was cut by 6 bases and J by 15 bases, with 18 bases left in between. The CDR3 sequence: CASSPERVLGFF. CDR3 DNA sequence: TGTGCCAGCAGCCCCGAACGGGTTCTGGGGTTCTTC.

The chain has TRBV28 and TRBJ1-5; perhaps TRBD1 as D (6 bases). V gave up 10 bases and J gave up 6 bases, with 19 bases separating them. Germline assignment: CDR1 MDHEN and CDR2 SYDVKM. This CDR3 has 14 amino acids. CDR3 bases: TGTGCCACCGCAGGGGCCACGGTACCTCAGCCCCAGCATTTT. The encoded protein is CATAGATVPQPQHF.

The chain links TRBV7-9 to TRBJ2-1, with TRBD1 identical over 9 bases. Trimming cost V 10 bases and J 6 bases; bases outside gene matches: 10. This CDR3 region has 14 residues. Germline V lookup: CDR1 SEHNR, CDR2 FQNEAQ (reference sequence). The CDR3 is CATVRRQGGNEQFF. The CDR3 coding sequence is TGTGCCACCGTAAGAAGACAGGGGGGCAATGAGCAGTTCTTC.

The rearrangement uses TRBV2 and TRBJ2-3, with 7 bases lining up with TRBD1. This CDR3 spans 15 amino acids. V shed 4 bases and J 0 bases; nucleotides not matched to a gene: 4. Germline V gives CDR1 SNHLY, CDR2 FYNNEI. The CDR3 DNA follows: TGTGCCAGCAGTGTAACAGGGGCTAGCACAGATACGCAGTATTTT. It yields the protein CASSVTGASTDTQYF.

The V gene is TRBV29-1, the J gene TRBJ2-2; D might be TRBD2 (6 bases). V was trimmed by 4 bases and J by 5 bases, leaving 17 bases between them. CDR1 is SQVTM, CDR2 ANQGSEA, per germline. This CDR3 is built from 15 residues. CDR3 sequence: CSVGHVGGGTGELFF. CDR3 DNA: TGCAGCGTTGGCCATGTAGGTGGGGGGACCGGGGAGCTGTTTTTT.